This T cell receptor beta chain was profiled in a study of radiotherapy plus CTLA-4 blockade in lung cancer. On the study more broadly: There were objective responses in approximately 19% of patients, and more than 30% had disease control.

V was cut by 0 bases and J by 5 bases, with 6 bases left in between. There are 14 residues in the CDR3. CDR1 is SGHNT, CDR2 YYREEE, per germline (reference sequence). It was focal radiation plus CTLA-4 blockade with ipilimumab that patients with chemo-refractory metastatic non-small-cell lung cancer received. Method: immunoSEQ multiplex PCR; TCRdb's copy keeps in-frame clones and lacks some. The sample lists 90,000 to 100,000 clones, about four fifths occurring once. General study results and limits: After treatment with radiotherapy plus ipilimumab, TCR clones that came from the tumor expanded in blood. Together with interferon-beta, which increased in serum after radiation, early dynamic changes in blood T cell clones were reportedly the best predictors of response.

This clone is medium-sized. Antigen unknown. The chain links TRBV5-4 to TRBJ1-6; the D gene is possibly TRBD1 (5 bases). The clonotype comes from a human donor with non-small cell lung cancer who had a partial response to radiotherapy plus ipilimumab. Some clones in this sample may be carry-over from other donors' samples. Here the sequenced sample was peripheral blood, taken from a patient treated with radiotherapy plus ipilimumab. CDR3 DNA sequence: TGTGCCAGCAGCTTGGACAGGAATAATTCACCCCTCCACTTT. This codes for CASSLDRNNSPLHF.